This T cell receptor (beta chain) was sequenced for a study of technical replicates of blood from a handful of donors. Trimming cost V 3 bases and J 2 bases; bases outside gene matches: 2. Germline V CDR1 and CDR2: SGDLS, YYNGEE. This CDR3 contains 15 residues. This table comes from immunoSEQ multiplex PCR, and its TCRdb copy is limited to in-frame clones, with some not included. Seen here are fewer than 90,000 clones, around 94% observed once, and the top ten hold about 0.27%. The chain employs TRBV9 and TRBJ2-7; 13 positions match TRBD2. The sequence was obtained from a human donor in good health. The specimen sequenced was T cells isolated from PBMCs. The CDR3 DNA is TGTGCCAGCAGCGCGGGACTAGCGGGAACCTACGAGCAGTACTTC. It specifies CASSAGLAGTYEQYF.